This record covers a single T cell receptor (beta chain). The method was immunoSEQ multiplex PCR; TCRdb's version includes in-frame clones alone and lacks a portion of them. The sample carries 120,000 or so clones, about 90% recorded once. The sample originates from a study of blood T cell repertoires in COVID-19. Study details: Researchers got acute and convalescent COVID-19 samples from the United States, Italy and Spain. Sources were T cells, B-cell-depleted T cells, or PBMCs; the material itself was cDNA or gDNA.

Germline V gene lookup returns CDR1 GTSNPN and CDR2 SVGIG (reference sequence). V lost 0 bases, J lost 7 bases, and 11 bases stayed unmatched. The CDR3 has 16 amino acids. Those enrolled in Seattle joined during active infection and were followed longitudinally afterward. This chain links TRBV30 with TRBJ2-2; 7 nucleotides line up with TRBD2. The source material was peripheral blood. The TCR was taken from an older woman with COVID-19, enrolled during active disease. In nucleotides, the CDR3 is TGTGCCTGGAGTGTACATTTGGGAGGGGTTGGCGGGGAGCTGTTTTTT. Translation gives CAWSVHLGGVGGELFF. Variable domain in full (rest from reference TRBV30 and TRBJ2-2): SQTIHQWPATLVQPVGSPLSLECTVEGTSNPNLYWYRQAAGRGLQLLFYSVGIGQISSEVPQNLSASRPQDRQFILSSKKLLLSDSGFYLCAWSVHLGGVGGELFFGEGSRLTVL.